This TCR beta chain is drawn from a study of cytomegalovirus exposure and HLA in healthy donors. Study in general: Out of 300 to 500 genotyped donors, about 80% belonged to the Caucasian-associated ancestry cluster.

The table lists this clone with a few counts. The antigen is not known. With 60 Vbeta and 13 Jbeta primers, the PCR was carried out. TCRdb's table, derived via immunoSEQ multiplex PCR, lists solely in-frame clones and lacks some. The data show around 200,000 clones, with about 79% seen just once and approximately 2.1% held by the top ten. Findings and caveats of the study: Among the CMV-associated chains, three were confirmed in vitro as specific for CMV antigens. TCR beta V- and J-gene trimming was later associated with a missense DCLRE1C variant. Researchers catalogued over 150 TCR beta chains as cytomegalovirus-associated.

This sequence originates from a woman aged 45-60 years in good health and CMV-seronegative. Sequenced material: PBMCs.

The chain's CDR3 is CAWKPRDRQETQYF. For the CDR3, the DNA is TGTGCCTGGAAGCCTCGGGACAGGCAAGAGACCCAGTACTTC. This rearrangement joins TRBV30 to TRBJ2-5; 8 positions agree with TRBD1. V lost 4 bases to trimming and J lost 2 bases; unmatched junction nucleotides: 6. The CDR3 extends over 14 amino acids. Germline CDR1 GTSNPN, CDR2 SVGIG (reference sequence).